Below, 9 T cell receptor beta chains from the same sample are listed, as sequenced in a study of T cells in localized non-small cell lung cancer. Method: immunoSEQ multiplex PCR; TCRdb's copy keeps in-frame clones and lacks some. This sample has roughly 23,000 clones, with about 89% found just once. Sequenced here: peripheral blood, sampled before any cancer treatment. The receptor set was obtained from a male donor aged 60 or over with stage I lung adenocarcinoma.

The genes are TRBV5-1 and TRBJ1-1, with a weak D call TRBD1 (6 bases). Germline assignment: CDR1 SGHRS and CDR2 YFSETQ. The CDR3 has 14 amino acids. Trimming pared 4 bases from V and 2 bases from J, leaving 12 bases between. The CDR3 DNA reads as TGCGCCAGCAGCACCAGGGGTGGAAACACTGAAGCTTTCTTT. The encoded protein is CASSTRGGNTEAFF. The full variable domain, with the rest looked up from reference TRBV5-1 and TRBJ1-1, is KAGVTQTPRYLIKTRGQQVTLSCSPISGHRSVSWYQQTPGQGLQFLFEYFSETQRNKGNFPGRFSGRQFSNSRSEMNVSTLELGDSALYLCASSTRGGNTEAFFGQGTRLTVV.

The J gene is TRBJ1-1, the V gene TRBV7-2, with D hard to call. The CDR3 is 14 amino acids. Germline CDR1 and CDR2: SGHTA and FQGNSA. Trimming pared 3 bases from V and 1 base from J, leaving 9 bases between. The CDR3 here is CASSLPISNTEAFF. The CDR3 coding sequence is TGTGCCAGCAGCTTGCCCATTTCGAACACTGAAGCTTTCTTT.

The chain uses TRBV28 and TRBJ1-5; TRBD1 agrees at 8 bases. J was trimmed by 4 bases and V by 5 bases; bases with no gene match: 7. The CDR3 consists of 15 residues. CDR1 is MDHEN and CDR2 is SYDVKM in the germline V gene. CDR3 nucleotides: TGTGCCAGCAGTCCCGGACAGGGCGGGAATCAGCCCCAGCATTTT. Encoded protein: CASSPGQGGNQPQHF.

The gene calls are TRBV6-5 and TRBJ2-7; 7 nucleotides line up with TRBD1. This CDR3 has 15 amino acids. Germline CDR1 MNHEY, CDR2 SVGAGI. V lost 6 bases to trimming and J lost 1 base; unmatched junction nucleotides: 9. The CDR3 protein is CASSTDRRISYEQYF. CDR3 in DNA: TGTGCCAGCAGCACGGACAGGAGGATTTCCTACGAGCAGTACTTC.

The chain is built from TRBV6-5 and TRBJ2-2; tentatively, D is TRBD1 (6 bases). The CDR3 length is 15 residues. With 10 bases removed from V and 0 bases from J, the gap between germline ends came to 15 bases. Germline loops: CDR1 MNHEY, CDR2 SVGAGI. As DNA, the CDR3 is TGTGCCACCACGAAGGGACACCCGAACACCGGGGAGCTGTTTTTT. Translation: CATTKGHPNTGELFF.

The chain couples TRBV29-1 to TRBJ2-7; 13 bases fit TRBD2. The CDR3 consists of 13 residues. Germline V gives CDR1 SQVTM, CDR2 ANQGSEA. Trimming cost V 6 bases and J 7 bases; bases outside gene matches: 6. DNA of the CDR3: TGCAGCGTGCCCGGGACTAGCGGGATTGAGCAGTACTTC. This sequence encodes CSVPGTSGIEQYF.

V gene TRBV19 combines with J gene TRBJ2-1, with TRBD1 as a possible D gene (6 bases). The germline V gene has CDR1 LNHDA and CDR2 SQIVND (reference sequence). The CDR3 is made up of 17 amino acids. The V end was cut by 5 bases, the J end by 2 bases, with 19 bases between. CDR3 loop: CASSASARGYPYNEQFF. CDR3 DNA: TGTGCCAGTAGTGCCAGCGCCAGGGGATACCCCTACAATGAGCAGTTCTTC.

The gene calls are TRBV11-2 and TRBJ1-1, with unresolved D. Trimming left V 2 bases short and J 3 bases short, with 7 bases between. The germline CDR1 and CDR2 sequences are SGHAT and FQNNGV. The CDR3 sequence is 13 residues long. The CDR3 DNA reads TGTGCCAGCAGCTTACATAGGGACACTGAAGCTTTCTTT. Translation: CASSLHRDTEAFF.

This sequence joins TRBV5-6 and TRBJ2-5; D is uncertain. The CDR3 sequence is 15 residues long. Deletions cut 0 bases from V and 4 bases from J, with 13 bases between. The germline V gene encodes CDR1 SGHDT and CDR2 YYEEEE. In nucleotides, the CDR3 is TGTGCCAGCAGCTTGGGGGCCCATCCAGGAGAGACCCAGTACTTC. Translation: CASSLGAHPGETQYF.